This T cell receptor (beta chain) was recorded in a study of regulatory T cells in long-lasting Graves disease. Researchers made TCR beta libraries by using iRepertoire HTBI primers and running Arm-PCR on CDR3 regions. In TCRdb, the multiplex PCR reads were re-called with MiXCR into one record per CDR3 protein. The sample consists of a few hundred thousand distinct CDR3 sequences, approximately 10% of them appearing once. In this sample, this clonotype turned up many times. Its antigen is undetermined. Time point of the sample: newly diagnosed GD, antithyroid drugs for less than 3 months. From PBMCs, RNA was extracted and then used to make the TCR library. Study-wide results and limits: Under persistent disease, TRBV28, TRBJ1-2 and TRBJ2-5 were used preferentially.

Germline V CDR1 and CDR2: SNHLY, FYNNEI. The CDR3 extends over 14 amino acids. V lost 6 bases, J lost 1 base, and 12 bases lay in between. The same sample was also used in a study of T cells in Graves' hyperthyroidism and ophthalmopathy. According to that study: A lack of ophthalmopathy progression within 18 months defined stable Graves' hyperthyroidism.

This clonotype was sampled from a woman between 18 and 30 years old with Graves disease. The starting material was peripheral blood mononuclear cells (PBMCs), obtained at new diagnosis, from a patient treated with antithyroid drugs. The chain joins TRBV2 to TRBJ2-5; TRBD1 is a possible D gene (5 bases). The CDR3 nucleotides are TGTGCCAGCAGGGCCAGGGATAGCCAAGAGACCCAGTACTTC. Translated, it gives CASRARDSQETQYF.